Below are 2 T cell receptor beta chains sequenced from a single sample in a study of OX40 agonist ivuxolimab in advanced cancers. Clones were sequenced by immunoSEQ multiplex PCR, and TCRdb holds only the in-frame ones, with some missing. Among roughly 70,000 clones listed, 85% were seen once. This specimen was CD4+ or CD8+ T cells sorted from blood, taken in a trial of the OX40 agonist ivuxolimab. The receptors come from an adult with an advanced solid tumor such as melanoma, head and neck, liver or kidney cancer.

V gene TRBV6-5 combines with J gene TRBJ2-5; no clear D. Germline V gene sequence: CDR1 MNHEY, CDR2 SVGAGI. With 9 bases removed from V and 5 bases from J, the gap between germline ends came to 4 bases. The CDR3 is made up of 9 amino acids. CDR3 nucleotides: TGTGCCAGGAGCGAGACCCAGTACTTC. Amino acids: CARSETQYF.

The V gene is TRBV5-4, the J gene TRBJ2-7; 8 bases are shared with TRBD1. J was trimmed by 3 bases and V by 4 bases; bases with no gene match: 9. This CDR3 spans 15 amino acids. Per the germline V gene, CDR1 is SGHNT and CDR2 is YYREEE (reference sequence). CDR3 nucleotide sequence: TGTGCCAGCAGCGTTCCGGGACAGGTATACTACGAGCAGTACTTC. It encodes CASSVPGQVYYEQYF.